A selection of T cell receptor beta chains follows, all from one sample in a study of control samples from healthy donors and cancer patients. Measured with immunoSEQ multiplex PCR; TCRdb has only the in-frame clones, and not every one. The repertoire holds fewer than 85,000 clones, with approximately 94% as singletons. The sample consisted of blood. Receptors originate from a woman aged 30 to 39 in good health. CDR3s include the opening cysteine and the closing phenylalanine or tryptophan. A D gene is named only where the DNA matches it firmly. Expanded clones get a size class; other rows say once, few or many, or leave the size out.

>TRBV2|.|.|TRBJ1-1
CASATAVGQGKAFF
TGTGCCAGCGCCACCGCAGTAGGCCAAGGAAAAGCTTTCTTT
>TRBV5-1|.|.|TRBJ2-1
CASSLDRDTTADNEQFF
TGCGCCAGCAGCTTGGACCGGGACACCACGGCGGACAATGAGCAGTTCTTC
>TRBV28|TRBD1|.|TRBJ1-4
CASSLSGQTGSRNEKLFF
TGTGCCAGCAGTTTATCAGGACAGACAGGGAGCCGTAATGAAAAACTGTTTTTT
>TRBV6-5|TRBD1|.|TRBJ1-1
CASRRTGEYEAFF
TGTGCCAGCAGAAGGACAGGGGAGTATGAAGCTTTCTTT
>TRBV5-4|.|.|TRBJ1-2
CASSLGGAGGYTF
TGTGCCAGCAGCTTGGGCGGGGCAGGAGGCTACACCTTC
>TRBV27|.|.|TRBJ1-5
CASSLKHYSNQPQHF
TGTGCCAGCAGTTTGAAACACTATAGCAATCAGCCCCAGCATTTT
>TRBV6-5|.|.|TRBJ1-6
CAATLDIRNSPLHF
TGTGCCGCCACACTCGACATTCGGAATTCACCCCTCCACTTT
>TRBV28|.|.|TRBJ1-2
CASTVLAEANYGYTF
TGTGCCAGCACCGTCCTTGCGGAAGCTAACTATGGCTACACCTTC
>TRBV11-2|TRBD1|.|TRBJ1-2
CASSLDRTGWQGGYTF
TGTGCCAGCAGCTTAGATCGGACAGGCTGGCAGGGAGGCTACACCTTC
>TRBV29-1|TRBD1|.|TRBJ1-1
CSVGGQGFNTEAFF
TGCAGCGTTGGGGGACAGGGGTTCAACACTGAAGCTTTCTTT
>TRBV19|.|.|TRBJ1-2
CASSPLRFSGYTF
TGTGCCAGTAGTCCCCTAAGGTTTTCTGGCTACACCTTC
>TRBV7-3|.|.|TRBJ2-5
CASSPNSRGTQYF
TGTGCCAGCAGCCCCAACTCACGAGGGACCCAGTACTTC
>TRBV30|.|once|TRBJ1-1
CAWSLSLTEAFF
TGTGCCTGGAGCCTTAGCTTGACTGAAGCTTTCTTT
>TRBV6-5|.|.|TRBJ1-5
CASSYSPYRNQPQHF
TGTGCCAGCAGTTACTCCCCTTACCGCAATCAGCCCCAGCATTTT
>TRBV2|TRBD2|.|TRBJ2-2
CASSEERGDGGELFF
TGTGCCAGCAGTGAAGAGCGGGGGGATGGCGGGGAGCTGTTTTTT
>TRBV3-1/TRBV3-2|TRBD1|.|TRBJ1-2
CASSRQGAVNYGYTF
TGTGCCAGCAGTCGTCAGGGGGCAGTAAACTATGGCTACACCTTC
>TRBV19|TRBD1|.|TRBJ1-1
CASIPLGQGAAEAFF
TGTGCCAGTATCCCCCTGGGACAGGGGGCTGCTGAAGCTTTCTTT
>TRBV6-2/TRBV6-3|TRBD2|.|TRBJ2-7
CASSSLAGGTPYEQYF
TGTGCCAGCAGTTCCTTAGCGGGGGGGACTCCCTACGAGCAGTACTTC
>TRBV3-1/TRBV3-2|.|once|TRBJ2-3
CASSQIWVQYF
TGTGCCAGCAGCCAAATATGGGTGCAGTATTTT
>TRBV19|.|.|TRBJ1-1
CASSIGAGMNTEAFF
TGTGCCAGTAGTATAGGGGCAGGAATGAACACTGAAGCTTTCTTT
>TRBV7-8|TRBD1|.|TRBJ1-5
CASSKWDRGSNQPQHF
TGTGCCAGCAGCAAATGGGACAGGGGGAGCAATCAGCCCCAGCATTTT
>TRBV11-2|.|.|TRBJ1-6
CASSLLQGNSPLHF
TGTGCCAGCAGCTTACTCCAGGGAAATTCACCCCTCCACTTT
>TRBV7-9|.|.|TRBJ2-2
CASSPPVWELFF
TGTGCCAGCTCGCCACCCGTGTGGGAGCTGTTTTTT
>TRBV5-1|TRBD2|.|TRBJ2-5
CASSLFASGDQETQYF
TGCGCCAGCAGCTTGTTTGCTAGCGGGGACCAAGAGACCCAGTACTTC
>TRBV3-1/TRBV3-2|TRBD1|.|TRBJ2-2
CASSQPEGQGAFNIMTGELFF
TGTGCCAGCAGCCAACCGGAAGGACAGGGGGCATTCAACATTATGACCGGGGAGCTGTTTTTT
>TRBV4-1|.|.|TRBJ2-6
CASSQDIHRTQSGANVLTF
TGCGCCAGCAGCCAAGATATCCACAGGACTCAATCTGGGGCCAACGTCCTGACTTTC
>TRBV5-4|.|.|TRBJ1-1
CASSSEFREAFF
TGTGCCAGCAGCTCGGAGTTCCGAGAAGCTTTCTTT
>TRBV7-8|.|.|TRBJ1-4
CATSSPSGVGEKLFF
TGTGCCACCAGTTCGCCGTCGGGGGTGGGTGAAAAACTGTTTTTT
>TRBV27|.|.|TRBJ1-6
CASRADSNNSPLHF
TGTGCCAGCAGGGCGGACAGCAATAATTCACCCCTCCACTTT
>TRBV11-2|.|.|TRBJ1-3
CASSLGNTGNTIYF
TGTGCCAGCAGCTTGGGGAATACGGGAAACACCATATATTTT
>TRBV27|.|.|TRBJ1-5
CASRMPNQPQHF
TGTGCCAGCAGAATGCCGAATCAGCCCCAGCATTTT
>TRBV3-1/TRBV3-2|.|once|TRBJ1-4
CASSQDTGTIGELFF
TGTGCCAGCAGCCAAGATACAGGGACCATTGGGGAACTGTTTTTT
>TRBV12-3/TRBV12-4|.|.|TRBJ1-3
CASSSSGANTIYF
TGTGCCAGCAGTTCGTCAGGGGCTAACACCATATATTTT
>TRBV4-2|.|.|TRBJ2-5
CASSQDYGGAALETQYF
TGTGCCAGCAGCCAAGATTATGGCGGGGCGGCCCTGGAGACCCAGTACTTC
>TRBV30|.|.|TRBJ1-5
CAWSTASNQPQHF
TGTGCCTGGAGTACAGCCAGCAATCAGCCCCAGCATTTT
>TRBV5-1|.|.|TRBJ1-1
CASSRRPQDRNTEAFF
TGCGCCAGCAGCCGGCGCCCCCAAGACAGGAACACTGAAGCTTTCTTT
>TRBV7-9|.|.|TRBJ1-1
CASSLNPARNTEAFF
TGTGCCAGCAGCTTAAACCCAGCAAGGAACACTGAAGCTTTCTTT
>TRBV6-6|TRBD2|.|TRBJ2-1
CASYSGGASYNEQFF
TGTGCCAGCTATTCGGGGGGGGCCTCCTACAATGAGCAGTTCTTC
>TRBV7-9|TRBD1|.|TRBJ1-1
CASSLYGTVHEGLTEAFF
TGTGCCAGCAGCTTGTACGGGACAGTTCACGAGGGATTGACTGAAGCTTTCTTT
>TRBV7-6|.|.|TRBJ1-5
CASSLLGSSNQPQHF
TGTGCCAGCAGCTTACTAGGTTCTAGCAATCAGCCCCAGCATTTT
>TRBV7-9|.|.|TRBJ1-1
CASSLGGATEAFF
TGTGCCAGCAGCTTAGGGGGGGCCACTGAAGCTTTCTTT
>TRBV5-1|.|.|TRBJ1-1
CASSPTTGSSNTEAFF
TGCGCCAGCAGCCCAACGACAGGTTCCTCGAACACTGAAGCTTTCTTT